The next 32 T cell receptor beta chains were all read from a single sample in a study of T-cell reconstitution after alpha-beta-depleted transplantation in children. Unique molecular identifiers were used to barcode this TCRbeta library. MiXCR, run by TCRdb on the PCR reads, gives a single entry per CDR3 protein. The table lists 120,000 or so distinct CDR3 sequences, about 23% of them singletons. The source material was PBMCs, mostly from graft donor cells, sampled 180 days after TCRalphabeta/CD19-depleted stem cell transplant. The receptors derive from a male patient aged 2-10 years who had a stem cell transplant for chronic granulomatous disease, so the T cells may come from the graft donor.

This clonotype was seen many times. The chain employs TRBV16 and TRBJ2-7; D gene unclear. V lost 3 bases, J lost 3 bases, and 9 bases lay in between. Germline CDR1 and CDR2: KGHSY and FQNENV. This CDR3 region has 13 residues. This CDR3 is CASSQSQFYEQYF. CDR3 sequence (DNA): TGTGCCAGCAGCCAGTCACAGTTCTACGAGCAGTACTTC.

This clonotype occurred a few times. The chain couples TRBV12-3 or TRBV12-4 to TRBJ1-5, with D maybe TRBD1 (5 bases). This CDR3 has 13 amino acids. Trimming took 4 bases from V and 3 from J, leaving 7 bases between them. CDR3 sequence (DNA): TGTGCCAGCAGTTACAGGTACAATCAGCCCCAGCATTTT. Translating it yields CASSYRYNQPQHF.

The chain uses TRBV27 and TRBJ2-7; 7 bases match TRBD1. Germline-derived CDR1 and CDR2 are MNHEY and SMNVEV (reference sequence). V lost 8 bases, J lost 4 bases, and 8 bases stayed unmatched. The CDR3 is made up of 13 amino acids. The CDR3 DNA reads as TGTGCCAGCGCCGTGGACAGGAGATACGAGCAGTACTTC. Its protein product is CASAVDRRYEQYF.

This sequence joins TRBV7-9 and TRBJ2-5; a weak D match, TRBD2 (6 bases). This CDR3 is 13 amino acids long. Germline values: CDR1 SEHNR, CDR2 FQNEAQ (reference sequence). The V gene lost 2 bases and the J gene lost 5 bases, with 9 bases spanning the gap. The CDR3 DNA follows: TGTGCCAGCAGCTTATTGCTAGCGGAGACCCAGTACTTC. Amino acid sequence: CASSLLLAETQYF.

The chain has TRBV12-3 or TRBV12-4 and TRBJ2-7; 11 nucleotides align to TRBD1. The CDR3 spans 15 residues. With 6 bases clipped from V and 3 bases from J, the junction kept 7 bases outside the gene matches. This chain's CDR3 is CASSRAGTGGYEQYF. The CDR3 region has the DNA TGTGCCAGCAGCCGAGCCGGGACAGGGGGCTACGAGCAGTACTTC.

This clonotype was detected many times. The V call is TRBV5-1, the J call TRBJ2-7, with D maybe TRBD1 (5 bases). This CDR3 region has 17 residues. Germline CDR1 and CDR2: SGHRS and YFSETQ. V gave up 3 bases and J gave up 0 bases, with 19 bases separating them. The CDR3 DNA is TGCGCCAGCAGCTGGGGCCTGGACGGTATATCCTCCTACGAGCAGTACTTC. Protein product: CASSWGLDGISSYEQYF.

The V call is TRBV12-3 or TRBV12-4, the J call TRBJ2-1, with TRBD2 matching 14 bases. V lost 5 bases and J lost 9; bases outside the gene matches: 9. The CDR3 has 16 residues. The CDR3 coding sequence is TGTGCCAGCAGTCGTCGACTAGCGGGAGGGCCGGGTGAGCAGTTCTTC. Residues: CASSRRLAGGPGEQFF.

This clonotype was observed many times. The chain couples TRBV20-1 to TRBJ2-1; 9 bases line up with TRBD2. Trimming cost V 1 base and J 5 bases; bases outside gene matches: 0. The germline CDR1 and CDR2 sequences are DFQATT and SNEGSKA (reference sequence). CDR3 length: 13 residues. The CDR3 sequence is CSARGLADNEQFF. CDR3 nucleotide sequence: TGCAGTGCTAGAGGACTAGCGGACAATGAGCAGTTCTTC.

This clonotype was counted at least ten times. This sequence joins TRBV12-3 or TRBV12-4 and TRBJ2-5; 7 bases match TRBD2. The CDR3 has 15 residues. The V segment lost 5 bases and the J segment 5 bases; nucleotides outside the gene matches: 11. CDR3: CASSQPGLWDETQYF. The CDR3 bases are TGTGCCAGCAGTCAACCGGGACTATGGGACGAGACCCAGTACTTC.

Many counts were recorded for this clonotype. The chain combines TRBV7-2 with TRBJ2-5, with 7 bases matching TRBD1. V was clipped by 5 bases and J by 2 bases; unmatched bases: 8. Germline V gene sequence: CDR1 SGHTA, CDR2 FQGNSA. The CDR3 has 15 amino acids. The chain's CDR3 is CASSTGDSVQETQYF. DNA for the CDR3: TGTGCCAGCAGCACTGGGGACAGCGTACAAGAGACCCAGTACTTC.

The CDR3 bases are TGTGCCAGCAGCTTAATATCAGCGGGGACCGTCGGTGGAAACACCATATATTTT. This sequence encodes CASSLISAGTVGGNTIYF. The V call is TRBV7-6, the J call TRBJ1-3; TRBD1 might be the D (5 bases). The CDR3 covers 18 residues. Trimming left V 2 bases short and J 3 bases short, with 20 bases between. CDR1 is SGHVS, CDR2 FNYEAQ, per germline.

This clonotype was counted many times. V gene TRBV12-3 or TRBV12-4 combines with J gene TRBJ2-3; 8 bases fit TRBD1. J gave up 2 bases and V 6 bases, and 7 bases lay outside the gene matches. The CDR3 contains 15 residues. Here the CDR3 DNA reads TGTGCCAGCAGCCGGGGACAGGCGAACACAGATACGCAGTATTTT. As protein: CASSRGQANTDTQYF.

This clonotype was picked up many times. The rearrangement links TRBV25-1 to TRBJ2-1, with 10 bases lining up with TRBD2. Trimming took 1 base from V and 3 from J; bases not matched to a gene: 3. Germline V gives CDR1 MGHDK, CDR2 SYGVNS. The CDR3 runs to 16 residues. The CDR3 loop reads CASSEFGTSVYNEQFF. CDR3 DNA: TGTGCCAGCAGTGAATTCGGGACTAGCGTCTACAATGAGCAGTTCTTC.

Of note for this clonotype: Possible read error: a much larger clone is one base away. This rearrangement joins TRBV7-1 to TRBJ2-2; D is perhaps TRBD2 (6 bases). TRBV7-1 is an ORF for which the function is uncertain. Trimming left V 5 bases short and J 10 bases short, with 17 bases between. The CDR3 covers 14 residues. CDR3 nucleotide sequence: TGTGCCAGCAGCCGGGACTCTGCGCCCGAGGAGCTGTTTTTT. It translates to CASSRDSAPEELFF.

This chain links TRBV5-6 with TRBJ2-7; 8 bases are a match to TRBD1. The CDR3 totals 15 residues. J lost 0 bases, V lost 4 bases, and 6 bases had no gene match. Germline CDR1 reads SGHDT; CDR2 reads YYEEEE. In nucleotides, the CDR3 is TGTGCCAGCAGCCGGACAGGGAAGGGCTCCTACGAGCAGTACTTC. It specifies CASSRTGKGSYEQYF.

This clonotype came up once. The rearrangement joins TRBV12-3 or TRBV12-4 to TRBJ2-2; D is uncertain. CDR3 length equals 15 residues. With 6 bases removed from V and 8 bases from J, the gap between germline ends came to 19 bases. The CDR3 protein is CASSACSLGRGELFF. In DNA form, the CDR3 reads TGTGCCAGCAGCGCGTGTAGCCTAGGCAGGGGGGAGCTGTTTTTT.

The V gene is TRBV12-3 or TRBV12-4, the J gene TRBJ2-7; unclear D gene. The CDR3 length is 15 residues. Trimming took off 3 bases at V and 0 bases at J, with 12 bases between the two ends. The CDR3 region has the DNA TGTGCCAGCAGTTTTCAGAAAGGTAGCTCCTACGAGCAGTACTTC. Translated, it gives CASSFQKGSSYEQYF.

This clonotype was observed a handful of times. This chain uses TRBV9 with TRBJ2-3; possible D gene TRBD2, 5 bases. Trimming took 0 bases from V and 0 from J, leaving 11 bases between them. Germline-derived CDR1 and CDR2 are SGDLS and YYNGEE. CDR3 size: 16 residues. The DNA for the CDR3 is TGTGCCAGCAGCGTAGGCCCGCGGGCGAGCACAGATACGCAGTATTTT. This encodes CASSVGPRASTDTQYF.

A remark on this clonotype: One end of the junction varies from germline; a read error may be responsible. The J gene is TRBJ1-3, the V gene TRBV12-3 or TRBV12-4; D is unclear. The CDR3 has 15 amino acids. The CDR3 region has the DNA TGTGCCAGCAGTTTAGGGACCTACTCTGGAAACATCATATATTTT. Its protein product is CASSLGTYSGNIIYF.

Concerning this clonotype itself: One junction end does not reproduce the germline sequence, and a read error may be involved. This chain uses TRBV12-3 or TRBV12-4 with TRBJ2-7; D remains ambiguous. The length of the CDR3 is 14 residues. CDR3 sequence reads: CASSLDRGEPELYF. The CDR3 DNA is TGTGCCAGCAGTTTAGACAGAGGAGAGCCGGAGCTGTACTTC.

This clonotype was seen a handful of times. The gene calls are TRBV4-3 and TRBJ1-1; D not resolved. Germline V gene sequence: CDR1 LGHNA, CDR2 YSLEER. Trimming removed 0 bases from V and 6 bases from J, with 8 bases in between. CDR3 length: 13 residues. Here the CDR3 DNA reads TGCGCCAGCAGCCAAGATGGAAGGGCTGAAGCTTTCTTT. Encoded protein: CASSQDGRAEAFF.

In its sample, this clonotype was seen a few times. V gene TRBV5-6 combines with J gene TRBJ2-3; D gene uncertain. Germline CDR1 reads SGHDT; CDR2 reads YYEEEE. Trimming took 2 bases from V and 4 from J, leaving 5 bases between them. CDR3 length: 12 amino acids. In nucleotides, the CDR3 is TGTGCCAGCAGCTTTTTCCCAGATACGCAGTATTTT. This encodes CASSFFPDTQYF. The variable domain in full, completed from reference TRBV5-6 and TRBJ2-3, reads DAGVTQSPTHLIKTRGQQVTLRCSPKSGHDTVSWYQQALGQGPQFIFQYYEEEERQRGNFPDRFSGHQFPNYSSELNVNALLLGDSALYLCASSFFPDTQYFGPGTRLTVL.

This clonotype came up a few times. The chain couples TRBV20-1 to TRBJ2-7, with 14 nucleotides matching TRBD2. Germline CDR1 and CDR2: DFQATT and SNEGSKA (reference sequence). The CDR3 is 15 residues long. V lost 3 bases and J lost 3; bases outside the gene matches: 4. CDR3 residues: CSASKGTSGGYEQYF. In DNA form, the CDR3 reads TGCAGTGCTAGCAAGGGGACTAGCGGGGGCTACGAGCAGTACTTC.

This clonotype was seen just once. V is TRBV28 and J is TRBJ1-2; D remains ambiguous. V shed 2 bases and J shed 10 bases, with 17 bases lying between them. Germline V lookup: CDR1 MDHEN, CDR2 SYDVKM. This CDR3 region has 14 residues. In DNA, the CDR3 is TGTGCCAGCAGTTTACCCGGGCCGGTAACTTACTACACCTTC. Protein: CASSLPGPVTYYTF.

This clonotype was found a few times. The chain employs TRBV7-2 and TRBJ2-5; 8 bases match TRBD2. CDR1 SGHTA and CDR2 FQGNSA come from the germline V gene. The CDR3 is made up of 16 amino acids. The ends lost 2 bases at V and 4 bases at J; junction bases unmatched: 9. CDR3 nucleotides: TGTGCCAGCAGCTTAAAAGCGGGAGTATTGGTAGAGACCCAGTACTTC. This translates into CASSLKAGVLVETQYF.

Here the CDR3 DNA reads TGCAGCGTTGAAAAGCACAGGGTAAAGGGCAATCAGCCCCAGCATTTT. Translation gives CSVEKHRVKGNQPQHF. The rearrangement links TRBV29-1 to TRBJ1-5, with D possibly matching TRBD1 (6 bases). The CDR3 runs 16 residues. Trimming took off 2 bases at V and 2 bases at J, with 16 bases between the two ends. The V gene's germline CDR1 is SQVTM and CDR2 ANQGSEA. The full variable domain, in which reference TRBV29-1 and TRBJ1-5 provide the parts outside the CDR3, is SAVISQKPSRDICQRGTSLTIQCQVDSQVTMMFWYRQQPGQSLTLIATANQGSEATYESGFVIDKFPISRPNLTFSTLTVSNMSPEDSSIYLCSVEKHRVKGNQPQHFGDGTRLSIL.

V usage is TRBV20-1 and J usage is TRBJ2-7; 7 nucleotides line up with TRBD1. The CDR3 length is 15 residues. The V segment lost 1 base and the J segment 1 base; nucleotides outside the gene matches: 7. The V gene's germline CDR1 is DFQATT and CDR2 SNEGSKA (reference sequence). CDR3: CSARVPGTASYEQYF. CDR3 coding DNA: TGCAGTGCTAGAGTACCCGGGACAGCTTCCTACGAGCAGTACTTC.

This clonotype was detected many times. J is TRBJ2-7 and V is TRBV12-3 or TRBV12-4; 8 nucleotides align to TRBD1. The J segment lost 3 bases and the V segment lost 1 base, leaving 2 bases of the junction unmatched. The CDR3 runs 14 residues. For the CDR3, the DNA is TGTGCCAGCAGTTTAGACAGGGGGATCTACGAGCAGTACTTC. This sequence encodes CASSLDRGIYEQYF.

This clonotype has more than one count but fewer than ten. V is TRBV5-1 and J is TRBJ2-7; TRBD1 is a possible D gene (6 bases). There are 13 residues in the CDR3. V lost 4 bases and J 3 bases, leaving 11 bases between the germline ends. CDR1 and CDR2 from the germline V gene are SGHRS and YFSETQ. CDR3 region: CASSPRTVYEQYF. As DNA, the CDR3 is TGCGCCAGCAGCCCTCGGACAGTCTACGAGCAGTACTTC.

This clonotype was seen ten or more times. V usage is TRBV6-5 and J usage is TRBJ2-1; 8 bases are shared with TRBD2. Germline CDR1 MNHEY, CDR2 SVGAGI. V was clipped by 2 bases and J by 2 bases; unmatched bases: 5. This CDR3 comprises 16 residues. The CDR3 spells CASSYGLAGPYNEQFF. The CDR3 DNA reads as TGTGCCAGCAGTTACGGGTTAGCGGGGCCCTACAATGAGCAGTTCTTC.

This clonotype was seen a few times. The chain couples TRBV7-3 to TRBJ2-1; 7 positions agree with TRBD2. The V gene end was trimmed by 0 bases and the J gene end by 4 bases; junction bases not matched to a gene: 3. The V gene's germline CDR1 is SGHTA and CDR2 FQGTGA. This CDR3 is 15 amino acids long. CDR3 in amino acids: CASSLTQRGYNEQFF. CDR3 sequence (DNA): TGTGCCAGCAGCTTAACCCAGCGGGGATACAATGAGCAGTTCTTC. Full variable domain (outside the CDR3, taken from reference TRBV7-3 and TRBJ2-1): GAGVSQTPSNKVTEKGKYVELRCDPISGHTALYWYRQSLGQGPEFLIYFQGTGAADDSGLPNDRFFAVRPEGSVSTLKIQRTERGDSAVYLCASSLTQRGYNEQFFGPGTRLTVL.

The chain has TRBV25-1 and TRBJ1-5; the match to TRBD1 covers 7 bases. The germline gives CDR1 MGHDK, CDR2 SYGVNS. The CDR3 consists of 15 residues. The V segment lost 9 bases and the J segment 0 bases; nucleotides outside the gene matches: 8. CDR3 coding DNA: TGTGCCAGGTTACAGGGGTCTGATAGCAATCAGCCCCAGCATTTT. Translating gives CARLQGSDSNQPQHF.